This note documents a single T cell receptor beta chain sequence. The data originate from a study of blood T cell repertoires in COVID-19. Study summary: PBMCs, B-cell-depleted T cells, or T cells were the source of the cDNA or gDNA that made up the material.

Patients in Seattle were enrolled during active infection, then followed longitudinally. The CDR3 sequence is 12 residues long. Germline CDR1 is MNHNS and CDR2 is SASEGT. V lost 3 bases and J lost 7; bases outside the gene matches: 2. Per the original methods: Estimates of nucleated cell counts were drawn from the amplification of reference gene primers. TCRdb's copy holds only in-frame clones and misses some; the assay was immunoSEQ multiplex PCR. Clone size and the V and J calls come from that table; the DNA yielded D and trimming. This table holds over 150,000 clones, 65% to 90% found once. The V gene is TRBV6-1, the J gene TRBJ1-1; 7 positions agree with TRBD1. The sample consisted of peripheral blood. This TCR was sampled from a woman aged 55-69 years with COVID-19, enrolled during active disease. CDR3 bases: TGTGCCAGCAGTGATAGGACAGGTGAAGCTTTCTTT. It translates to CASSDRTGEAFF.